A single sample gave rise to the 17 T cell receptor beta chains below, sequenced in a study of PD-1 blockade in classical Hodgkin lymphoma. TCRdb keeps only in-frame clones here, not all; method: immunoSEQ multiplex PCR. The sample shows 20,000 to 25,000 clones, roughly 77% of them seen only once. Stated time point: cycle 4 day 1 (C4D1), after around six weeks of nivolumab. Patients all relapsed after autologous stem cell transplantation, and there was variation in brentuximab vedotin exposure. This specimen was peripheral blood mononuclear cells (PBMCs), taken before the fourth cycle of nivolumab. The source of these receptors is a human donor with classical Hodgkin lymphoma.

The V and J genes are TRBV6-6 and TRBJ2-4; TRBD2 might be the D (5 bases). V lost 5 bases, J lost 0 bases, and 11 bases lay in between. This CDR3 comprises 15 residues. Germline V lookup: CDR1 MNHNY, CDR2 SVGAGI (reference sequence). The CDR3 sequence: CASSQADLAKNIQYF. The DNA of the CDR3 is TGTGCCAGCAGTCAAGCGGATCTAGCCAAAAACATTCAGTACTTC.

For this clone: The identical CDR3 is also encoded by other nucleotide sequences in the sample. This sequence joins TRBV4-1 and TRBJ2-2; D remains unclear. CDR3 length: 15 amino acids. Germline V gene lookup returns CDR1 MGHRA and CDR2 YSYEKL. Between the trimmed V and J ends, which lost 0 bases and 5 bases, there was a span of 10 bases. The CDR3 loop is CASSQDRSRTGELFF. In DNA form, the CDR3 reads TGCGCCAGCAGCCAAGATCGCAGCAGAACCGGGGAGCTGTTTTTT.

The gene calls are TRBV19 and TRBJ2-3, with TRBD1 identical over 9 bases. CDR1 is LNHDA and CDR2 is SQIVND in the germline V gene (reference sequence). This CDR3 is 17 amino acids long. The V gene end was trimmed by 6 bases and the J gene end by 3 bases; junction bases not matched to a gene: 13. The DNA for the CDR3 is TGTGCCAGTAGGACCAAAGAACAGGGGGCAAGAACAGATACGCAGTATTTT. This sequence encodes CASRTKEQGARTDTQYF.

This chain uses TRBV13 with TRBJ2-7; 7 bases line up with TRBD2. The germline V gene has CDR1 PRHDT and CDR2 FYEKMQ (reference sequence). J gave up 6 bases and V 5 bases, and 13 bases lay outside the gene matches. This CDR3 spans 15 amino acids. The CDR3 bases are TGTGCCAGCAGCCCCCGGCAAGCGGGACGGGTCGAGCAGTACTTC. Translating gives CASSPRQAGRVEQYF.

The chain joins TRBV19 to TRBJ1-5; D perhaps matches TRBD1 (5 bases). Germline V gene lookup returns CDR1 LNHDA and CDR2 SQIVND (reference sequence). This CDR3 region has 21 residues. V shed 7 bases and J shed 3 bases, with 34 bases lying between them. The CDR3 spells CASKDPRETRGRNLYNQPQHF. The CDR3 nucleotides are TGTGCCAGTAAAGATCCTAGAGAGACCCGGGGCAGAAACCTCTACAATCAGCCCCAGCATTTT.

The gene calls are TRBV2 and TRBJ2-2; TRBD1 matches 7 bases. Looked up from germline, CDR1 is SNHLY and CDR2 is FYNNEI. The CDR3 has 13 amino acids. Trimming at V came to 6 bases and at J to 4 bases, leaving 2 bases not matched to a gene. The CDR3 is CASRGTATGELFF. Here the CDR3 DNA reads TGTGCCAGCAGAGGGACAGCCACCGGGGAGCTGTTTTTT.

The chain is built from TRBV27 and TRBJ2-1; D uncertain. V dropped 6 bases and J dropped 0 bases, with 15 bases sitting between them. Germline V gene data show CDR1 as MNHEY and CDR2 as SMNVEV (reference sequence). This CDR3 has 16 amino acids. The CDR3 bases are TGTGCCAGCAGCCTCCGGGCAATCCCCTCCTACAATGAGCAGTTCTTC. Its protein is CASSLRAIPSYNEQFF.

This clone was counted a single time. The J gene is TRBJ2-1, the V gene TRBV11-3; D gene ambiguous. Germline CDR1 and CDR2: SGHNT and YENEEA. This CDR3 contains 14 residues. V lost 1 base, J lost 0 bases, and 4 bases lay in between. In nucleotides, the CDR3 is TGTGCCAGCAGCTTAGGGGACTCCTACAATGAGCAGTTCTTC. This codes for CASSLGDSYNEQFF.

CDR3 loop: CASSEGASGNNEQFF. The DNA of the CDR3 is TGCGCCAGCAGTGAAGGTGCTAGCGGGAACAATGAGCAGTTCTTC. V usage is TRBV10-1 and J usage is TRBJ2-1, with 9 bases matching TRBD2. V was pared by 3 bases and J by 5 bases, with 5 bases of the junction left unmatched. The CDR3 contains 15 residues. Per the germline V gene, CDR1 is WNHNN and CDR2 is SYGVQD (reference sequence).

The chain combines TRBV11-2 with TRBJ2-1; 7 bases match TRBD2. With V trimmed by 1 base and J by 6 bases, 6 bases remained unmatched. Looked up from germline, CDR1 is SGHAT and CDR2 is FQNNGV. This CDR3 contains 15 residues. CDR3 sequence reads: CASSLGAGVGNEQFF. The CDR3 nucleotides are TGTGCCAGCAGCTTAGGGGCGGGAGTTGGCAATGAGCAGTTCTTC.

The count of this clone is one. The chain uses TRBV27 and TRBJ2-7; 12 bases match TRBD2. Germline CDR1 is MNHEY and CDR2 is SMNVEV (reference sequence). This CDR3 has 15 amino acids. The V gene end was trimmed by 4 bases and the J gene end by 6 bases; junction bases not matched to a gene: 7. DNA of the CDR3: TGTGCCAGCAGTTGGGCGGGACTAGCGGGTGGCGAGCAGTACTTC. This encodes CASSWAGLAGGEQYF.

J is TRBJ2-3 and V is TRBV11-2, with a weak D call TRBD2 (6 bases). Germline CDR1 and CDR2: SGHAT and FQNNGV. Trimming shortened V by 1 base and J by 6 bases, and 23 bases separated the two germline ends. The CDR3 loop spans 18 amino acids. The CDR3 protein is CASSLVTVGVGGGDTQYF. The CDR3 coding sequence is TGTGCCAGCAGCTTAGTGACGGTCGGAGTGGGAGGAGGTGATACGCAGTATTTT.

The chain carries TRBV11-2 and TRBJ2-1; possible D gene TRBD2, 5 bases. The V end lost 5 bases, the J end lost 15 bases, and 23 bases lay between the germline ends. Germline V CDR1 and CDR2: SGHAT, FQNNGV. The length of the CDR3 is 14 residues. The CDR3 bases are TGTGCCAGCAGCCCCGCTCGCGGAGCGGTGAATCGGTTCTTC. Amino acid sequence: CASSPARGAVNRFF.

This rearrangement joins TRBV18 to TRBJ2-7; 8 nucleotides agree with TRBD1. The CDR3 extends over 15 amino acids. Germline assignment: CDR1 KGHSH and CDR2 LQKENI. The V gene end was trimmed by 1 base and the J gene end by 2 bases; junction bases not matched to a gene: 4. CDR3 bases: TGTGCCAGCTCACCACAGGGGACAGGTGCCTACGAGCAGTACTTC. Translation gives CASSPQGTGAYEQYF.

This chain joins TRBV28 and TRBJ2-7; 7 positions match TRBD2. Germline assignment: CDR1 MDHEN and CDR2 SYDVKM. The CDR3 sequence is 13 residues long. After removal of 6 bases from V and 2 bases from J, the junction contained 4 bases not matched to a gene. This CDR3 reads CASRTGLAYEQYF. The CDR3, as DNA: TGTGCCAGCAGGACCGGACTAGCCTACGAGCAGTACTTC.

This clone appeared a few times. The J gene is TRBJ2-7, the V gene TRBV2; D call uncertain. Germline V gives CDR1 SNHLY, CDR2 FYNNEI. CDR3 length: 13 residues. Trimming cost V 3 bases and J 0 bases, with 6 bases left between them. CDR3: CASSDVFSYEQYF. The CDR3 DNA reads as TGTGCCAGCAGTGACGTCTTCTCCTACGAGCAGTACTTC.

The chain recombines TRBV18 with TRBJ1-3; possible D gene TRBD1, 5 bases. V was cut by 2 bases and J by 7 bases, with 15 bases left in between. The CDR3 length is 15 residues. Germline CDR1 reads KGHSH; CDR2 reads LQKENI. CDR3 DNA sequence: TGTGCCAGCTCACCAATGGACACCCCCGGGAACACCATATATTTT. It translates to CASSPMDTPGNTIYF.